This T cell receptor beta chain was profiled in a study of blood T cell repertoires in COVID-19 (TCRdb year 2020). About the study as a whole: Collaborator samples came from the United States, Italy and Spain and covered acute and convalescent phases of COVID-19. Subjects who had been exposed to COVID-19, were actively infected with it, or had recovered from it provided the deeply sampled blood TCRbeta repertoires that made up the dataset. A de-identified subject ID, COVID-19 status, age in years and sex were almost always included in the sample metadata. Where available, HLA class I and class II types were taken from metadata supplied by the sample provider and were not determined by assay-based typing. Samples came from the ongoing ImmuneRACE study (first 160 participants) plus 1,254 subjects from 6 global collaborators. A freely available public database, intended as a resource for researchers studying the immune response to SARS-CoV-2, is where the repertoires were released. The material from the prospective study consisted of cDNA or gDNA derived from T cells, B-cell-depleted T cells, or PBMCs.

The collaborating institutions used their own protocols to collect whole blood in K2EDTA tubes. For TCRbeta analysis, collaborators shipped samples in one of three forms: frozen whole blood, isolated PBMCs, or DNA extracted from either of those sample types. What the work shows at the level of the full study, not this receptor alone: Clinical and demographic metadata were provided uncurated, with the amount varying by source and participant.

V is pruned by 0 bases and J by 2 bases, leaving 3 bases of the junction without a gene match. Via the germline V gene (reference sequence), CDR1 is SGHNT and CDR2 YYREEE. The CDR3 has 15 amino acids, counting the end cysteine and phenylalanine. Only the CDR3 DNA stays, 45 bases, in frame from base 1. TCRbeta CDR3 regions were amplified from genomic DNA using the immunoSEQ Assay, a bias-controlled multiplex PCR. The original methods were these. Within the assay, amplification of reference gene primers was used to estimate how many nucleated cells each sample contained. To quantify the absolute abundance of each unique TCRbeta CDR3 rearrangement, sequence reads were collapsed and filtered. Productive Simpson clonality was computed per sample as the square root of Simpson's diversity index over productive rearrangements. TCRdb mirrors the immuneACCESS table, restricted to in-frame sequences. Some clones are absent from its copies; in checked studies, under half trace to an unresolved V gene, and the reason for the others is unknown. V and J calls and clone size follow that table, whereas D and trimming were derived from the DNA. The sample table lists 260,000 or so clones, around 82% of them with a count of one. The ten largest clones represent 4.7% of the sample.

To note about this clone: This receptor's antigen is unknown. Base-call qualities are not available, and no considerably larger clone is one nucleotide away.

The clonotype originates from a woman aged 70-85 years with acute or convalescent COVID-19. Material for sequencing was peripheral blood. The sequence joins TRBV5-4 to TRBJ2-5; a stretch of 8 junction bases matches TRBD1. The CDR3 region reads CASSLDRTGQETQYF. The DNA sequence is given as TGTGCCAGCAGCTTGGACCGGACAGGGCAAGAGACCCAGTACTTC. Joined to the reference TRBV5-4 and TRBJ2-5 proteins, this CDR3 gives the full variable domain: ETGVTQSPTHLIKTRGQQVTLRCSSQSGHNTVSWYQQALGQGPQFIFQYYREEENGRGNFPPRFSGLQFPNYSSELNVNALELDDSALYLCASSLDRTGQETQYFGPGTRLLVL.